Each of the 12 T cell receptor beta chains below was sequenced from the same sample in a study of T cell changes during pregnancy in multiple sclerosis. The table came from immunoSEQ multiplex PCR; TCRdb's copy has only in-frame clones and leaves some out. The table includes tens of thousands of clones, approximately 92% detected once. The sequences come from peripheral blood, collected in the first trimester of pregnancy. Source of these receptors: a female donor with multiple sclerosis, enrolled in a pregnancy study.

J is TRBJ2-1 and V is TRBV6-5; no reliable D call. CDR3 length: 13 amino acids. Trimming shortened V by 4 bases and J by 9 bases, and 13 bases separated the two germline ends. CDR1 and CDR2 from the germline V gene are MNHEY and SVGAGI. CDR3 region: CASSSTKSSEQFF. Written as DNA, the CDR3 is TGTGCCAGCAGTTCGACAAAGTCGAGTGAGCAGTTCTTC.

The chain is built from TRBV6-5 and TRBJ2-7, with TRBD1 matching over 8 bases. Germline assignment: CDR1 MNHEY and CDR2 SVGAGI. The V segment lost 0 bases and the J segment 1 base; nucleotides outside the gene matches: 2. CDR3 size: 15 residues. For the CDR3, the DNA is TGTGCCAGCAGTTACTCGGGGGACAGGTCCTACGAGCAGTACTTC. Protein product: CASSYSGDRSYEQYF.

The J gene is TRBJ2-5, the V gene TRBV6-4; D is undetermined. Germline CDR1 is MRHNA and CDR2 is SNTAGT. The CDR3 totals 13 residues. V shed 5 bases and J shed 4 bases, with 11 bases lying between them. CDR3 nucleotide sequence: TGTGCCAGCAGTACCCTCCCGGGAGAGACCCAGTACTTC. The encoded protein is CASSTLPGETQYF.

The chain is built from TRBV6-5 and TRBJ2-5; 7 bases align to TRBD2. Per germline, CDR1 MNHEY and CDR2 SVGAGI. J was trimmed by 2 bases and V by 2 bases; bases with no gene match: 2. This CDR3 has 14 residues. The CDR3 region is CASSYQREQETQYF. For the CDR3, the DNA is TGTGCCAGCAGTTACCAGCGGGAACAAGAGACCCAGTACTTC.

The V and J genes are TRBV9 and TRBJ2-3; 9 bases are shared with TRBD1. Per germline, CDR1 SGDLS and CDR2 YYNGEE. The junction had 4 bases not matched to a gene; V was cut back by 3 bases and J by 2 bases. CDR3 length: 15 residues. The CDR3 is CASSARTGATDTQYF. CDR3 bases: TGTGCCAGCAGCGCTAGGACAGGGGCCACAGATACGCAGTATTTT.

CDR3 residues: CASSGTSGGRGTQYF. The CDR3 region has the DNA TGTGCCAGCAGTGGTACTAGCGGGGGACGGGGGACCCAGTACTTC. V gene TRBV2 combines with J gene TRBJ2-5; 11 nucleotides match TRBD2. Trimming cost V 4 bases and J 7 bases; bases outside gene matches: 8. CDR3 length: 15 residues. Germline V gene data show CDR1 as SNHLY and CDR2 as FYNNEI.

V gene TRBV19 combines with J gene TRBJ2-7; D is possibly TRBD1 (6 bases). CDR3 length equals 14 residues. Germline CDR1 reads LNHDA; CDR2 reads SQIVND (reference sequence). V lost 1 base, J lost 3 bases, and 10 bases lay in between. CDR3 nucleotides: TGTGCCAGTAGTATAGGACAGGTTCACTACGAGCAGTACTTC. This translates into CASSIGQVHYEQYF. Looking up the rest from reference TRBV19 and TRBJ2-7 gives the full variable domain: DGGITQSPKYLFRKEGQNVTLSCEQNLNHDAMYWYRQDPGQGLRLIYYSQIVNDFQKGDIAEGYSVSREKKESFPLTVTSAQKNPTAFYLCASSIGQVHYEQYFGPGTRLTVT.

This chain links TRBV7-2 with TRBJ2-3, with 10 bases aligning to TRBD2. V trimming: 2 bases; J trimming: 1 base; junction bases outside the gene matches: 6. This CDR3 contains 17 residues. In germline, CDR1 is SGHTA, CDR2 FQGNSA. Written as DNA, the CDR3 is TGTGCCAGCAGCTTATTTGCTAGCGGGGGAGGCACAGATACGCAGTATTTT. This gives the protein CASSLFASGGGTDTQYF.

This sequence joins TRBV7-2 and TRBJ1-1; D perhaps matches TRBD1 (5 bases). Trimming took 4 bases from V and 5 from J, leaving 11 bases between them. The CDR3 contains 13 residues. Per germline, CDR1 SGHTA and CDR2 FQGNSA. This chain's CDR3 is CASSSIRATEAFF. The CDR3 nucleotides are TGTGCCAGCAGCTCAATCAGGGCTACTGAAGCTTTCTTT. Based on the CDR3 plus reference TRBV7-2 and TRBJ1-1, the full variable domain is GAGVSQSPSNKVTEKGKDVELRCDPISGHTALYWYRQSLGQGLEFLIYFQGNSAPDKSGLPSDRFSAERTGGSVSTLTIQRTQQEDSAVYLCASSSIRATEAFFGQGTRLTVV.

The chain carries TRBV7-2 and TRBJ2-2, with D hard to call. Germline-derived CDR1 and CDR2 are SGHTA and FQGNSA. V was trimmed by 5 bases and J by 6 bases, leaving 16 bases between them. This CDR3 is built from 15 residues. CDR3 DNA sequence: TGTGCCAGCAGCCCACACTTCACCCGGGCCGGGGAGCTGTTTTTT. This gives the protein CASSPHFTRAGELFF.

V usage is TRBV12-5 and J usage is TRBJ1-2, with 10 bases identical to TRBD1. The CDR3 has 16 residues. Germline loops: CDR1 LGHNT, CDR2 FRNRAP. V shed 7 bases, J shed 3 bases, and the junction held 11 bases outside the gene matches. The CDR3 bases are TGTGCTAGTGTCATAATGGGACAGGGGAAACACTATGGCTACACCTTC. As protein: CASVIMGQGKHYGYTF.

The chain has TRBV18 and TRBJ1-2, with 8 bases fitting TRBD1. Germline V gene sequence: CDR1 KGHSH, CDR2 LQKENI. Trimming at V came to 6 bases and at J to 4 bases, leaving 4 bases not matched to a gene. This CDR3 is 13 amino acids long. Written as DNA, the CDR3 is TGTGCCAGCTCGTGGGACAGGAGCTATGGCTACACCTTC. The encoded protein is CASSWDRSYGYTF. The variable domain in full, completed from reference TRBV18 and TRBJ1-2, reads NAGVMQNPRHLVRRRGQEARLRCSPMKGHSHVYWYRQLPEEGLKFMVYLQKENIIDESGMPKERFSAEFPKEGPSILRIQQVVRGDSAAYFCASSWDRSYGYTFGSGTRLTVV.